The 18 T cell receptor beta chains presented below share a single source sample, sequenced in a study of T cells in Graves' hyperthyroidism and ophthalmopathy (dated by TCRdb to about 2019). The library was produced with multiplex PCR. Sequencing was performed on an Illumina HiSeq 2000. The TCR beta CDR3 regions were amplified from the RNA transcripts. The TCR CDR3 was subjected to a first round of RT-PCR using the HTBI primer set and the Qiagen OneStep RT-PCR kit. Using fastp trimming at Q25 and MiXCR clonotype assembly, TCRdb reanalyzed the public sequencing data and kept in-frame beta chains. For every CDR3 protein sequence, its rows merge into one entry that carries the most common genes and DNA. The sample has around 300,000 distinct CDR3 sequences on record, over 20% of them singletons. Together, the top ten hold around 62% of the sample. The specimen was blood. All receptors come from a young man with Graves' ophthalmopathy.

The table lists this clonotype with many counts. V and J are TRBV11-3 and TRBJ2-7, with D hard to call. Germline CDR1 SGHNT, CDR2 YENEEA. With 1 base removed from V and 4 bases from J, the gap between germline ends came to 8 bases. The CDR3 has 13 residues. The CDR3 region has the DNA TGTGCCAGCAGCTTAGCCCGAATTTACGAGCAGTACTTC. This sequence encodes CASSLARIYEQYF.

In its sample, this clonotype was seen many times. The V call is TRBV3-1, the J call TRBJ1-5; D gene ambiguous. Looked up from germline, CDR1 is LGHDT and CDR2 is YNNKEL (reference sequence). The CDR3 length is 12 residues. Trimming removed 3 bases at V and 3 bases at J, with 3 bases between. The CDR3 loop reads CASSHINQPQHF. In nucleotides, the CDR3 is TGTGCCAGCAGCCACATCAATCAGCCCCAGCATTTT.

The chain employs TRBV27 and TRBJ1-2; TRBD1 aligns across 10 bases. Germline V gives CDR1 MNHEY, CDR2 SMNVEV (reference sequence). This CDR3 has 15 residues. With V trimmed by 1 base and J by 8 bases, 7 bases remained unmatched. CDR3 in DNA: TGTGCCAGCAGTTTATTGGCCGGGACAGGGGACGGCTACACCTTC. This gives the protein CASSLLAGTGDGYTF.

The V and J genes are TRBV28 and TRBJ2-7, with TRBD2 as a possible D gene (5 bases). Germline CDR1 is MDHEN and CDR2 is SYDVKM. V dropped 6 bases and J dropped 5 bases, with 11 bases sitting between them. There are 12 residues in the CDR3. The CDR3 sequence: CASSRRRDEQYF. The CDR3 bases are TGTGCCAGCAGCCGACGGCGGGACGAGCAGTACTTC.

This clonotype was seen ten or more times. This chain links TRBV5-5 with TRBJ1-1, with a weak D call TRBD1 (5 bases). V lost 7 bases, J lost 6 bases, and 13 bases lay in between. The CDR3 length is 12 residues. In germline, CDR1 is SGHKS, CDR2 YYEKEE (reference sequence). The CDR3, as DNA: TGTGCCAGCCTCCGGGACGCCTCTGAAGCTTTCTTT. Its protein product is CASLRDASEAFF.

This chain connects TRBV15 to TRBJ2-1; a possible D gene is TRBD2 (5 bases). Germline CDR1 is LNHNV and CDR2 is YYDKDF (reference sequence). Trimming removed 2 bases from V and 8 bases from J, with 10 bases in between. The CDR3 is 13 amino acids. The CDR3 here is CATSRPGNHEQFF. The CDR3 DNA reads TGTGCCACCAGCAGACCCGGGAACCATGAGCAGTTCTTC.

This clonotype was picked up a small number of times. CDR3 protein: CASSLYSGSNTEAFF. The CDR3 region has the DNA TGTGCCAGCAGTTTATATTCAGGGTCGAACACTGAAGCTTTCTTT. The chain joins TRBV27 to TRBJ1-1; TRBD1 might be the D (5 bases). Trimming pared 1 base from V and 1 base from J, leaving 10 bases between. CDR1 is MNHEY and CDR2 is SMNVEV in the germline V gene (reference sequence). The CDR3 consists of 15 residues.

V and J are TRBV15 and TRBJ2-7; maybe TRBD2 (6 bases). CDR1 LNHNV and CDR2 YYDKDF come from the germline V gene (reference sequence). The CDR3 is 14 amino acids. Trimming cost V 1 base and J 9 bases, with 16 bases left between them. The CDR3: CATSRGRASGGQYF. CDR3 coding DNA: TGTGCCACCAGCAGAGGGAGGGCCTCGGGTGGGCAGTACTTC.

This clonotype appeared a few times. This rearrangement joins TRBV9 to TRBJ2-5; TRBD2 matches 7 bases. Per the germline V gene, CDR1 is SGDLS and CDR2 is YYNGEE. This CDR3 is 14 amino acids long. J gave up 2 bases and V 3 bases, and 4 bases lay outside the gene matches. The CDR3 coding sequence is TGTGCCAGCAGCGCTTCAGCGGGGCAAGAGACCCAGTACTTC. This encodes CASSASAGQETQYF.

The chain employs TRBV4-1 and TRBJ2-1, with 7 bases identical to TRBD2. The CDR3 sequence is 15 residues long. CDR1 and CDR2 from the germline V gene are MGHRA and YSYEKL. V lost 1 base to trimming and J lost 3 bases; unmatched junction nucleotides: 3. The CDR3 coding sequence is TGCGCCAGCAGCCAAGTCTGGACTAGCTACAATGAGCAGTTCTTC. It codes for CASSQVWTSYNEQFF.

This clonotype was seen a few times. The V gene is TRBV6-1, the J gene TRBJ1-3; TRBD1 might be the D (5 bases). The germline V and J ends were trimmed by 8 bases and 4 bases, with 15 bases remaining between them. The CDR3 spans 14 residues. The V gene's germline CDR1 is MNHNS and CDR2 SASEGT. This chain's CDR3 is CASAPGFSGNTIYF. The CDR3 region has the DNA TGTGCCAGCGCCCCAGGGTTCTCAGGAAACACCATATATTTT.

This chain uses TRBV20-1 with TRBJ2-2; perhaps TRBD2 as D (5 bases). The CDR3 is 15 amino acids. Trimming stripped 1 base from V and 4 bases from J, with 13 bases between. Per germline, CDR1 DFQATT and CDR2 SNEGSKA (reference sequence). The CDR3 nucleotides are TGCAGTGCTAGAGCATTCCCTGGAGGCACCGGGGAGCTGTTTTTT. Encoded protein: CSARAFPGGTGELFF.

This clonotype has more than one count but fewer than ten. The chain uses TRBV28 and TRBJ2-7, with 7 bases identical to TRBD2. This CDR3 spans 15 amino acids. The junction had 16 bases not matched to a gene; V was cut back by 7 bases and J by 7 bases. Germline V gives CDR1 MDHEN, CDR2 SYDVKM. The CDR3 DNA reads TGTGCCAGCACCATCACCGGGACTACCGGGGGGGAGCAGTACTTC. It is translated as CASTITGTTGGEQYF.

The chain combines TRBV6-2 or TRBV6-3 with TRBJ1-3, with D perhaps matching TRBD1 (6 bases). V lost 4 bases and J 4 bases, leaving 17 bases between the germline ends. Germline V gives CDR1 MNHEY, CDR2 SVGEGT. The CDR3 covers 16 residues. The CDR3 loop reads CASSSRTDPLGNTIYF. DNA for the CDR3: TGTGCCAGCAGTTCTCGGACAGATCCTCTGGGAAACACCATATATTTT.

V usage is TRBV9 and J usage is TRBJ2-2; 8 nucleotides line up with TRBD2. Germline CDR1 and CDR2: SGDLS and YYNGEE. Trimming removed 4 bases from V and 0 bases from J; junction bases left unmatched: 26. The CDR3 has 23 residues. The CDR3 coding sequence is TGTGCCAGCAGCCAATTGTTTGGCCCTCACTCCAATAGCGGGGAAACGAACACCGGGGAGCTGTTTTTT. It translates to CASSQLFGPHSNSGETNTGELFF.

The rearrangement uses TRBV2 and TRBJ2-6; D is unclear. This CDR3 is built from 16 residues. V was clipped by 5 bases and J by 0 bases, with 11 bases between them. The germline gives CDR1 SNHLY, CDR2 FYNNEI. The CDR3 DNA reads as TGTGCCAGCAGTACAGTGTCGAGCTCTGGGGCCAACGTCCTGACTTTC. Protein: CASSTVSSSGANVLTF.

This clonotype was recorded at least ten times. The CDR3 nucleotides are TGCAGCGTTGACGGAGATGAGCGGGAGAACAGGGAGACCCAGTACTTC. Translated, it gives CSVDGDERENRETQYF. The genes are TRBV29-1 and TRBJ2-5; 8 positions agree with TRBD2. There are 16 residues in the CDR3. Germline V gene lookup returns CDR1 SQVTM and CDR2 ANQGSEA. V trimming: 3 bases; J trimming: 5 bases; junction bases outside the gene matches: 14. The variable domain in full, with the rest retrieved from reference TRBV29-1 and TRBJ2-5, is SAVISQKPSRDICQRGTSLTIQCQVDSQVTMMFWYRQQPGQSLTLIATANQGSEATYESGFVIDKFPISRPNLTFSTLTVSNMSPEDSSIYLCSVDGDERENRETQYFGPGTRLLVL.

There are a few counts of this clonotype. The CDR3 nucleotides are TGTGCCTGGAGTGCGCAGGTCTCTGGGGCCAACGTCCTGACTTTC. Translation gives CAWSAQVSGANVLTF. The chain joins TRBV30 to TRBJ2-6; D call uncertain. From germline, CDR1 is GTSNPN and CDR2 SVGIG (reference sequence). The V gene lost 1 base and the J gene lost 0 bases, with 7 bases spanning the gap. This CDR3 spans 15 amino acids. The full variable domain, completed using reference TRBV30 and TRBJ2-6, is SQTIHQWPATLVQPVGSPLSLECTVEGTSNPNLYWYRQAAGRGLQLLFYSVGIGQISSEVPQNLSASRPQDRQFILSSKKLLLSDSGFYLCAWSAQVSGANVLTFGAGSRLTVL.